This paragraph reports one TCR beta chain. Its target is not known. It was autoimmune disease history or systemic immunosuppression that excluded patients. The method was immunoSEQ multiplex PCR; TCRdb's version includes in-frame clones alone and lacks a portion of them. The sample shows some 60,000 clones, roughly nine tenths of them seen only once. These data are taken from a study of OX40 agonist ivuxolimab in advanced cancers. The study, taken as a whole, reports: Among T cells, CD8+ cells averaged more expanded clones than CD4+ cells. Normalized expansion of T-cell clones was also low for some nonresponders.

The receptor's source is an adult with an advanced solid tumor such as melanoma, head and neck, liver or kidney cancer. The sequencing used CD4+ or CD8+ T cells sorted from blood, collected in a trial of the OX40 agonist ivuxolimab.

As DNA, the CDR3 is TGTGCCAGCAGTCGCTCTGGGAACACTGAAGCTTTCTTT. As protein: CASSRSGNTEAFF. This chain connects TRBV7-9 to TRBJ1-1; the D is unclear. Trimming left V 6 bases short and J 1 base short, with 9 bases between. Germline lookup yields CDR1 SEHNR and CDR2 FQNEAQ (reference sequence). This CDR3 region has 13 residues.